These T cell receptor beta chains were read from a single sample in a study of CD8 T cells in Susac syndrome. TCRdb used MiXCR to reprocess the immunoSEQ multiplex PCR reads, holding one entry per CDR3 protein. The repertoire holds under 200,000 distinct CDR3 sequences, around 96% seen once, with around 0.13% in the top ten. Sequenced sample: CD4+ T cells from PBMCs. Receptors originate from a human donor with Susac syndrome. CDR3s include the opening cysteine and the closing phenylalanine or tryptophan. A D gene is named only where the DNA matches it firmly. Expanded clones are given a class, and other clones once, few, many or no size at all.

once	TRBV15	TRBJ2-5	TRBD1	CATSVNRGSQETQYF	TGTGCCACCAGCGTTAACAGGGGCAGCCAAGAGACCCAGTACTTC
.	TRBV5-4	TRBJ1-2	TRBD1	CASSFTGTGGDGYTF	TGTGCCAGCAGCTTTACCGGGACAGGGGGGGATGGCTACACCTTC
once	TRBV27	TRBJ1-2	TRBD1	CASSFRRGLYGYTF	TGTGCCAGCAGTTTCCGGAGGGGGCTCTATGGCTACACCTTC
.	TRBV10-3	TRBJ2-3	.	CAIGSGSTDTQYF	TGTGCCATCGGGTCGGGAAGCACAGATACGCAGTATTTT
.	TRBV20-1	TRBJ2-5	TRBD2	CSASAMASGGEETQYF	TGCAGTGCTAGCGCGATGGCTAGCGGGGGGGAAGAGACCCAGTACTTC
.	TRBV24-1	TRBJ2-1	TRBD2	CATSERLGLAGKGEQFF	TGTGCCACCAGTGAGAGACTGGGGCTAGCGGGGAAAGGTGAGCAGTTCTTC
.	TRBV20-1	TRBJ1-1	TRBD1	CSAAQLDRENTEAFF	TGCAGTGCCGCCCAACTGGACAGGGAGAACACTGAAGCTTTCTTT
.	TRBV28	TRBJ2-7	.	CASSGQIPKTQQYF	TGTGCCAGCAGTGGACAGATACCTAAGACGCAGCAGTACTTC
.	TRBV10-3	TRBJ1-6	.	CAISESGQNNSPLHF	TGTGCCATCAGTGAGTCTGGACAGAATAATTCACCCCTCCACTTT
.	TRBV24-1	TRBJ1-5	.	CATSAAGRNNQPQHF	TGTGCCACCAGTGCTGCGGGAAGAAACAATCAGCCCCAGCATTTT
few	TRBV10-3	TRBJ2-3	.	CAISQTGPTTDTQYF	TGTGCCATCAGTCAGACAGGCCCAACCACAGATACGCAGTATTTT
.	TRBV29-1	TRBJ1-1	.	CSVMPEAFF	TGCAGCGTGATGCCTGAAGCTTTCTTT
.	TRBV29-1	TRBJ2-1	.	CSVVAGVDEQFF	TGCAGCGTTGTAGCAGGGGTCGATGAGCAGTTCTTC
.	TRBV7-2	TRBJ1-6	.	CASSLNPRGGGSPLHF	TGTGCCAGCAGCTTAAACCCCAGGGGAGGGGGATCACCCCTCCACTTT
.	TRBV29-1	TRBJ1-1	TRBD1	CSVRTGWSTEAFF	TGCAGCGTTCGGACAGGGTGGAGCACTGAAGCTTTCTTT
.	TRBV18	TRBJ2-5	.	CASSPPTVETQYF	TGTGCCAGCTCACCACCGACAGTAGAGACCCAGTACTTC
.	TRBV7-2	TRBJ2-1	.	CASSLPIGGNNEQFF	TGTGCCAGCAGCTTACCGATAGGAGGGAATAATGAGCAGTTCTTC
once	TRBV27	TRBJ2-6	.	CASRDTASWANVLTF	TGTGCCAGCAGGGACACGGCTTCTTGGGCCAACGTCCTGACTTTC
.	TRBV20-1	TRBJ2-3	TRBD1	CSAPTGGAVTDTQYF	TGCAGTGCTCCGACAGGGGGCGCGGTCACAGATACGCAGTATTTT
few	TRBV7-2	TRBJ2-5	.	CASSQRETQYF	TGTGCCAGCAGTCAGCGCGAGACCCAGTACTTC
once	TRBV6-2/TRBV6-3	TRBJ1-6	.	CASSRDGNSPLHF	TGTGCCAGCAGCAGGGACGGGAATTCACCCCTCCACTTT
once	TRBV24-1	TRBJ2-3	TRBD1	CATSDPTGITDTQYF	TGTGCCACCAGTGACCCGACAGGGATCACAGATACGCAGTATTTT
.	TRBV12-3/TRBV12-4	TRBJ1-4	TRBD1	CASSPGQGVGEKLFF	TGTGCCAGCAGCCCGGGACAGGGGGTAGGTGAAAAACTGTTTTTT
.	TRBV3-1	TRBJ1-2	.	CASKAGQNGYTF	TGTGCCAGCAAAGCAGGACAGAATGGCTACACCTTC